This is a list of T cell receptor beta chains from one sample in a study of T cell changes during pregnancy in multiple sclerosis. The table came from immunoSEQ multiplex PCR; TCRdb's copy has only in-frame clones and leaves some out. The sample consists of about 70,000 clones, around 90% of them appearing once. The sample was peripheral blood, taken in the first trimester of pregnancy. The receptors originated from a female donor with multiple sclerosis, enrolled in a pregnancy study. CDR3s include the opening cysteine and the closing phenylalanine or tryptophan. D genes are given only for firm matches. Rows may omit the clone size; those that give it use once, few, many or a size class.

>-|TRBJ1-5|TRBV6-1|-
CASSEPHQPQHF
TGTGCCAGCAGTGAACCTCATCAGCCCCAGCATTTT
>TRBD1|TRBJ1-4|TRBV9|-
CASSVRAAGTGGEKLFF
TGTGCCAGCAGCGTTCGAGCCGCCGGGACAGGGGGTGAAAAACTGTTTTTT
>-|TRBJ1-3|TRBV10-3|-
CAISESGPNSGNTIYF
TGTGCCATCAGTGAATCAGGGCCCAACTCTGGAAACACCATATATTTT
>-|TRBJ2-7|TRBV18|-
CASSPRELYEQYF
TGTGCCAGCTCACCGCGGGAACTCTACGAGCAGTACTTC
>TRBD2|TRBJ2-5|TRBV9|-
CASSGGRGESQETQYF
TGTGCCAGCAGTGGAGGGCGGGGGGAAAGCCAAGAGACCCAGTACTTC
>-|TRBJ1-6|TRBV2|-
CASRALQGPPRSYNSPLHF
TGTGCCAGCAGAGCATTACAGGGCCCCCCTAGGTCCTATAATTCACCCCTCCACTTT
>-|TRBJ1-2|TRBV2|-
CASRAPSGWGGYTF
TGTGCCAGCAGGGCACCTTCAGGGTGGGGTGGCTACACCTTC
>-|TRBJ1-3|TRBV6-1|-
CASGGAFSGNTIYF
TGTGCCAGCGGGGGGGCGTTTTCGGGAAACACCATATATTTT
>TRBD2|TRBJ2-1|TRBV7-9|-
CASSLPVGRVANEQFF
TGTGCCAGCAGCTTACCGGTCGGGAGGGTTGCGAATGAGCAGTTCTTC
>-|TRBJ1-3|TRBV2|-
CATGRGTGNTIYF
TGTGCCACCGGACGGGGAACTGGAAACACCATATATTTT
>-|TRBJ1-4|TRBV7-9|-
CASSPRTALNEKLFF
TGTGCCAGCAGCCCACGGACAGCTCTTAATGAAAAACTGTTTTTT
>-|TRBJ1-5|TRBV28|-
CASSPFRGGRPQHF
TGTGCCAGCAGTCCGTTCAGGGGTGGACGGCCCCAGCATTTT
>-|TRBJ2-3|TRBV11-2|-
CASSLVGATHTQYF
TGTGCCAGCAGCTTAGTGGGGGCTACTCACACGCAGTATTTT
>-|TRBJ1-2|TRBV19|few
CASRWGANYGYTF
TGTGCCAGTAGATGGGGCGCGAACTATGGCTACACCTTC
>TRBD2|TRBJ2-5|TRBV27|-
CASSSRSGLIHQYF
TGTGCCAGCAGTTCTAGATCGGGACTAATTCACCAGTACTTC
>-|TRBJ1-5|TRBV6-6|-
CASSYDNQPQHF
TGTGCCAGCAGTTATGACAACCAGCCCCAGCATTTT
>-|TRBJ2-3|TRBV2|-
CASSELGFGGADTQYF
TGTGCCAGCAGTGAACTTGGGTTTGGGGGGGCGGATACGCAGTATTTT
>-|TRBJ2-6|TRBV9|-
CASSVAGAGANVLTF
TGTGCCAGCAGCGTAGCAGGGGCTGGGGCCAACGTCCTGACTTTC
>TRBD2|TRBJ2-2|TRBV5-4|-
CASSQRWVAGGPGTGELFF
TGTGCCAGCAGCCAACGGTGGGTAGCGGGAGGGCCCGGCACCGGGGAGCTGTTTTTT
>-|TRBJ2-7|TRBV2|-
CASSAGTQDEQYF
TGTGCTAGCAGTGCCGGGACTCAGGACGAGCAGTACTTC
>-|TRBJ2-1|TRBV25-1|-
CASSEARQIYNEQFF
TGTGCCAGCAGTGAAGCGCGACAGATCTACAATGAGCAGTTCTTC
>-|TRBJ2-1|TRBV30|-
CAWRTNEQFF
TGTGCCTGGAGGACAAATGAGCAGTTCTTC
>TRBD1|TRBJ1-2|TRBV30|-
CAWTSGQGTSGYTF
TGTGCCTGGACTTCGGGACAGGGGACAAGTGGCTACACCTTC
>TRBD2|TRBJ2-3|TRBV29-1|-
CSVEFLAGQDTQYF
TGCAGCGTTGAATTCCTAGCGGGTCAAGATACGCAGTATTTT
>TRBD1|TRBJ1-1|TRBV19|few
CASSIEIGTGGGTEAFF
TGTGCCAGTAGTATTGAAATTGGGACAGGGGGCGGCACTGAAGCTTTCTTT
>-|TRBJ1-5|TRBV5-1|-
CASSLDGQGYNQPQHF
TGCGCCAGCAGCTTGGACGGTCAGGGGTATAATCAGCCCCAGCATTTT
>-|TRBJ1-3|TRBV30|-
CAWSRGNSGNTIYF
TGTGCCTGGAGTAGGGGGAACTCTGGAAACACCATATATTTT
>TRBD1|TRBJ1-6|TRBV18|-
CASSPDQGANNSPLHF
TGTGCCAGCTCACCGGATCAGGGGGCGAATAATTCACCCCTCCACTTT
>-|TRBJ2-6|TRBV27|-
CASSSHGQTFLTF
TGTGCCAGCAGTTCCCATGGACAGACCTTCTTGACTTTC
>TRBD1|TRBJ1-3|TRBV18|-
CASSPKGQSSGNTIYF
TGTGCCAGCTCACCGAAGGGACAGAGCTCTGGAAACACCATATATTTT
>-|TRBJ1-2|TRBV7-9|-
CASSLPFASNYGYTF
TGTGCCAGCAGCCTACCTTTTGCCTCAAACTATGGCTACACCTTC
>-|TRBJ1-1|TRBV5-1|-
CASSPGSRTEAFF
TGCGCCAGCAGCCCCGGTAGTCGAACTGAAGCTTTCTTT